This TCR beta chain stems from a study of T cell responses to AZD1222 COVID-19 vaccine. Repertoires were generated with immunoSEQ multiplex PCR, while TCRdb's copy carries only in-frame clones and drops some. The table shows fewer than 200,000 clones, with about 90% occurring only once. The V gene lost 2 bases and the J gene lost 3 bases, with 11 bases spanning the gap. From germline, CDR1 is SGHVS and CDR2 FNYEAQ. This CDR3 is built from 15 residues. This sample comprised peripheral blood, obtained on day 0 of AZD1222 vaccination. J is TRBJ2-1 and V is TRBV7-6, with D perhaps TRBD2 (6 bases). This TCR was sampled from an adult in good health. The CDR3 coding sequence is TGTGCCAGCAGCTTATCCGGGCGGGACTACAATGAGCAGTTCTTC. It translates to CASSLSGRDYNEQFF.